The source of this T cell receptor (beta chain) is a study of siplizumab effects on memory and regulatory T cells. Study results and limitations: Memory cells seemed less diverse than naive T cells, which seemed major alloresponse contributors. Treg origin accounted for an average of approximately 69% of mappable alloreactive CD4+ clones with siplizumab and roughly 26% in controls. Roughly 75-96% of proliferating clones (CD4+ or CD8+) could not be assigned a naive or memory phenotype.

V was clipped by 0 bases and J by 2 bases; unmatched bases: 6. CDR3 length: 15 amino acids. Germline CDR1 and CDR2: GTSNPN and SVGIG (reference sequence). Repertoires were generated with immunoSEQ multiplex PCR, while TCRdb's copy carries only in-frame clones and drops some. The sample holds 90,000 to 120,000 clones, about 93% seen once. Comments on this clone: Its antigen is currently unknown.

The specimen sequenced was Tregs sorted from blood. The origin of this receptor is a human donor in good health. J is TRBJ2-5 and V is TRBV30; 7 bases map to TRBD2. The CDR3 DNA sequence: TGTGCCTGGAGTGTATTGGGAGCGGGGCAAGAGACCCAGTACTTC. Protein product: CAWSVLGAGQETQYF.